The rows below give T cell receptor beta chains drawn from one sample of a study of blood T cell repertoires in COVID-19. The table came from immunoSEQ multiplex PCR; TCRdb's copy has only in-frame clones and leaves some out. The sample consists of 160,000 or so clones, 81% of them appearing once. Sequenced sample: PBMCs or T cells enriched from blood (not recorded which). The receptors here all came from a woman in her 40s with acute COVID-19. Each CDR3 is given with its conserved first and last residue. Each record gives: V gene, J gene, D gene, clone size, CDR3 protein, CDR3 DNA. D genes are given only for firm matches. A clone size is listed for some rows: how often the clone was seen (once, few, many), or a class if it is expanded.

V gene: TRBV11-2
J gene: TRBJ2-3
D gene: TRBD2
clone size: NA
CDR3 protein: CASSPLKAGAGKGTDTQYF
CDR3 DNA: TGTGCCAGCAGCCCCTTAAAGGCGGGAGCAGGGAAGGGAACAGATACGCAGTATTTT

V gene: TRBV24-1
J gene: TRBJ2-2
D gene: TRBD2
clone size: NA
CDR3 protein: CATGEGRDTGELFF
CDR3 DNA: TGTGCCACCGGGGAGGGCCGGGACACCGGGGAGCTGTTTTTT

V gene: TRBV18
J gene: TRBJ2-5
D gene: TRBD2
clone size: NA
CDR3 protein: CASSPLQTLAGGRRQETQYF
CDR3 DNA: TGTGCCAGCTCACCACTTCAGACGCTAGCGGGAGGGCGGCGGCAAGAGACCCAGTACTTC

V gene: TRBV3-1/TRBV3-2
J gene: TRBJ2-7
D gene: TRBD2
clone size: few
CDR3 protein: CASSQGGASGRTYEQYF
CDR3 DNA: TGTGCCAGCAGCCAAGGAGGGGCTAGCGGGAGGACCTACGAGCAGTACTTC

V gene: TRBV12-3/TRBV12-4
J gene: TRBJ1-2
D gene: NA
clone size: NA
CDR3 protein: CASSVSTSMSYTF
CDR3 DNA: TGTGCCAGCAGTGTCTCGACAAGTATGAGCTACACCTTC

V gene: TRBV29-1
J gene: TRBJ2-1
D gene: NA
clone size: NA
CDR3 protein: CSVDLSTGNEQFF
CDR3 DNA: TGCAGCGTTGACCTCTCGACGGGGAATGAGCAGTTCTTC

V gene: TRBV6-5
J gene: TRBJ2-3
D gene: TRBD2
clone size: NA
CDR3 protein: CASSPGERGYTQYF
CDR3 DNA: TGTGCCAGCAGTCCCGGGGAGCGGGGATATACGCAGTATTTT

V gene: TRBV7-9
J gene: TRBJ2-1
D gene: TRBD2
clone size: NA
CDR3 protein: CASSNNPIAGGPRNEQFF
CDR3 DNA: TGTGCCAGCAGCAATAACCCCATAGCGGGAGGGCCTCGGAATGAGCAGTTCTTC

V gene: TRBV6-5
J gene: TRBJ1-2
D gene: NA
clone size: NA
CDR3 protein: CASRDRPYGYTF
CDR3 DNA: TGTGCCAGCAGGGACAGACCCTATGGCTACACCTTC

V gene: TRBV6-5
J gene: TRBJ1-4
D gene: NA
clone size: NA
CDR3 protein: CASSTGKGYDEKLFF
CDR3 DNA: TGTGCCAGCAGCACAGGGAAGGGATATGATGAAAAACTGTTTTTT

V gene: TRBV6-5
J gene: TRBJ1-6
D gene: NA
clone size: NA
CDR3 protein: CASRDTNSPLHF
CDR3 DNA: TGTGCCAGCAGAGACACTAATTCACCCCTCCACTTT

V gene: TRBV19
J gene: TRBJ1-2
D gene: TRBD1
clone size: NA
CDR3 protein: CASSIPTGERGYTF
CDR3 DNA: TGTGCCAGTAGTATCCCGACAGGGGAAAGAGGCTACACCTTC

V gene: TRBV19
J gene: TRBJ2-7
D gene: TRBD1
clone size: once
CDR3 protein: CASSPGTVGEQYF
CDR3 DNA: TGTGCCAGTAGTCCCGGGACAGTTGGAGAGCAGTACTTC

V gene: TRBV18
J gene: TRBJ2-2
D gene: NA
clone size: NA
CDR3 protein: CTSSQLARDTGELFF
CDR3 DNA: TGTACCAGCTCACAACTCGCGCGGGACACCGGGGAGCTGTTTTTT

V gene: TRBV18
J gene: TRBJ2-1
D gene: TRBD2
clone size: NA
CDR3 protein: CASCRLGSGGYNEQFF
CDR3 DNA: TGTGCCAGCTGCCGGCTAGGAAGCGGGGGATACAATGAGCAGTTCTTC

V gene: TRBV24-1
J gene: TRBJ1-5
D gene: NA
clone size: NA
CDR3 protein: CATSARLGGGLSGVSNQPQHF
CDR3 DNA: TGTGCCACCAGTGCCCGACTTGGGGGGGGCCTTTCAGGCGTTTCAAATCAGCCCCAGCATTTT

V gene: TRBV18
J gene: TRBJ1-3
D gene: NA
clone size: NA
CDR3 protein: CASSPTGFSGTAGNTIYF
CDR3 DNA: TGTGCCAGCTCACCGACCGGCTTCAGCGGGACGGCAGGAAACACCATATATTTT